The 4 T cell receptor beta chains reported below all come from one sample, sequenced in a study of blood T cell repertoires in COVID-19. Generated by immunoSEQ multiplex PCR, the TCRdb table keeps only in-frame clones and is missing some. The sample yields roughly 250,000 clones, just under 85% seen once. Sequenced: peripheral blood. The source of these receptors is a middle-aged man with acute or convalescent COVID-19.

Notes on this clone: Within the sample, other DNA sequences also encode this same CDR3. J is TRBJ1-5 and V is TRBV19; D is perhaps TRBD1 (5 bases). V was trimmed by 9 bases and J by 7 bases, leaving 10 bases between them. The CDR3 extends over 11 amino acids. The germline V gene encodes CDR1 LNHDA and CDR2 SQIVND (reference sequence). CDR3 sequence (DNA): TGTGCCAGCAGTCAGGGACAGCCCCAGCATTTT. Translated, it gives CASSQGQPQHF. Full variable domain (missing parts from reference TRBV19 and TRBJ1-5): DGGITQSPKYLFRKEGQNVTLSCEQNLNHDAMYWYRQDPGQGLRLIYYSQIVNDFQKGDIAEGYSVSREKKESFPLTVTSAQKNPTAFYLCASSQGQPQHFGDGTRLSIL.

The V call is TRBV19, the J call TRBJ1-1; possible D gene TRBD1, 6 bases. The V gene's germline CDR1 is LNHDA and CDR2 SQIVND (reference sequence). CDR3 size: 16 residues. Trimming took off 3 bases at V and 0 bases at J, with 14 bases between the two ends. The CDR3 DNA follows: TGTGCCAGTAGTATGGACAGAAATATCATGAACACTGAAGCTTTCTTT. Translation: CASSMDRNIMNTEAFF. Full variable domain (remainder filled in from reference TRBV19 and TRBJ1-1): DGGITQSPKYLFRKEGQNVTLSCEQNLNHDAMYWYRQDPGQGLRLIYYSQIVNDFQKGDIAEGYSVSREKKESFPLTVTSAQKNPTAFYLCASSMDRNIMNTEAFFGQGTRLTVV.

The chain recombines TRBV7-2 with TRBJ2-7; 7 nucleotides match TRBD1. The V gene's germline CDR1 is SGHTA and CDR2 FQGNSA. The length of the CDR3 is 13 residues. V shed 5 bases and J 6 bases; nucleotides not matched to a gene: 7. The CDR3 sequence: CASSTHRGGEQYF. DNA of the CDR3: TGTGCCAGCAGCACACACAGGGGCGGCGAGCAGTACTTC.

With regard to this clone: One junction end does not reproduce the germline sequence, and a read error may be involved. The CDR3 nucleotides are TGTGCCAGCAGCGGAACAGGAGCCTCTTCCTCCGAGCAGTACTTC. Translating it yields CASSGTGASSSEQYF. The chain recombines TRBV9 with TRBJ2-7, with D perhaps TRBD1 (5 bases). Per germline, CDR1 SGDLS and CDR2 YYNGEE. The CDR3 is made up of 15 amino acids.